The following is a TCR beta chain sequence with its context. In the original analysis: The authors estimated nucleated cell counts from reference gene primer amplification. Repertoires were generated with immunoSEQ multiplex PCR, while TCRdb's copy carries only in-frame clones and drops some. V, J and clone size were drawn from that table, and D and trimming were deduced from the DNA. The sample lists about 270,000 clones, under 95% seen once, with 2.8% in the top ten. The CDR3 totals 14 residues. V lost 0 bases, J lost 3 bases, and 4 bases lay in between. CDR1 and CDR2 from the germline V gene are SGHRS and YFSETQ. This entry comes from a study of blood T cell repertoires in COVID-19. Participants' own reports of clinical history determined their cohort assignment.

This rearrangement joins TRBV5-1 to TRBJ1-6; the D is unclear. This clonotype was sampled from a man aged 35 to 55 who had been exposed to COVID-19. The sequenced sample consisted of PBMCs or T cells enriched from blood (not recorded which). For the CDR3, the DNA is TGCGCCAGCAGCTTGGCCGGCTATAATTCACCCCTCCACTTT. Translating it yields CASSLAGYNSPLHF. Combining the CDR3 with reference TRBV5-1 and TRBJ1-6 gives the whole variable domain KAGVTQTPRYLIKTRGQQVTLSCSPISGHRSVSWYQQTPGQGLQFLFEYFSETQRNKGNFPGRFSGRQFSNSRSEMNVSTLELGDSALYLCASSLAGYNSPLHFGNGTRLTVT.